This T cell receptor (beta chain) was sequenced for a study of T cell responses to AZD1222 COVID-19 vaccine. Points from the study as a whole: Regions 160-218 and 743-854 held dominance among vaccine-associated CD4 TCRs, which spanned spike.

Details on this clone: Its antigen is currently unknown.

Generated by immunoSEQ multiplex PCR, the TCRdb table keeps only in-frame clones and is missing some. There are about 160,000 clones in the sample; roughly nine tenths occur only once, and 5.1% lies in the top ten. The material was peripheral blood, obtained on day 0 of AZD1222 vaccination. The TCR sequence derives from an adult in good health.

The CDR3 bases are TGTGCCAGCAGCCCAAGACAGAACACCGGGGAGCTGTTTTTT. Its translation is CASSPRQNTGELFF. The J gene is TRBJ2-2, the V gene TRBV7-3, with D unresolved. Germline V gene sequence: CDR1 SGHTA, CDR2 FQGTGA. The CDR3 loop spans 14 amino acids. V lost 5 bases, J lost 1 base, and 8 bases lay in between.